Only a few counts were recorded for the clone carrying this T cell receptor (beta chain). This sample was included in a study of identical twins. TCRdb ran MiXCR on the 5' RACE reads and lists one entry per CDR3 protein. There are 100,000 or so distinct CDR3 sequences in the sample; 4.5% to 6.5% occur only once, and roughly 12% lies in the top ten. This CDR3 is built from 14 residues. Germline CDR1 and CDR2: SGHNT and YYREEE (reference sequence). Trimming left V 0 bases short and J 5 bases short, with 11 bases between. This sequence was found in a woman aged 45 to 65 in good health. The chain has TRBV5-4 and TRBJ2-5; D is perhaps TRBD2 (7 bases). The sequencing sample was made of memory T cells sorted from blood. The DNA of the CDR3 is TGTGCCAGCAGCTTGGCGGGGGGCACTGAGACCCAGTACTTC. Translating gives CASSLAGGTETQYF.